The present T cell receptor (beta chain) was sequenced within a study of control samples from healthy donors and cancer patients. Only in-frame clones appear in the TCRdb table, and some are missing; sequencing was by immunoSEQ multiplex PCR. The data hold about 150,000 clones, with around 96% observed a single time. The CDR3 is 13 residues long. Germline CDR1 LNHDA, CDR2 SQIVND (reference sequence). V dropped 7 bases and J dropped 4 bases, with 13 bases sitting between them. This receptor was identified in a man aged 35 to 55 in good health. The chain employs TRBV19 and TRBJ1-1; D gene ambiguous. Sequenced: blood. CDR3 sequence (DNA): TGTGCCAGTATAGGGCGAGAGGGCACTGAAGCTTTCTTT. This codes for CASIGREGTEAFF. Complete variable domain (other parts from reference TRBV19 and TRBJ1-1): DGGITQSPKYLFRKEGQNVTLSCEQNLNHDAMYWYRQDPGQGLRLIYYSQIVNDFQKGDIAEGYSVSREKKESFPLTVTSAQKNPTAFYLCASIGREGTEAFFGQGTRLTVV.